This entry lists 10 T cell receptor beta chains sequenced from one sample in a study of blood T cell repertoires in COVID-19. Sequencing was performed with immunoSEQ multiplex PCR; in TCRdb, only in-frame clones are kept and a portion is missing. This table has roughly 80,000 clones, about 80% appearing once. The sequenced sample consisted of peripheral blood. These TCRs come from a man in his fifties with acute or convalescent COVID-19.

This chain uses TRBV25-1 with TRBJ2-5; D not resolved. Germline CDR1 reads MGHDK; CDR2 reads SYGVNS. Trimming removed 5 bases from V and 4 bases from J, with 11 bases in between. The CDR3 covers 13 residues. This CDR3 is CASSRMVAETQYF. In DNA form, the CDR3 reads TGTGCCAGCAGTCGGATGGTAGCAGAGACCCAGTACTTC.

This rearrangement joins TRBV5-6 to TRBJ2-6; no clear D gene. V shed 6 bases and J shed 4 bases, with 8 bases lying between them. The CDR3 length is 13 residues. Germline-derived CDR1 and CDR2 are SGHDT and YYEEEE. The CDR3 DNA reads TGTGCCAGCACCCAGTCCGGGGCCAACGTCCTGACTTTC. This gives the protein CASTQSGANVLTF.

The chain carries TRBV19 and TRBJ1-2; 7 bases fit TRBD1. V was pared by 4 bases and J by 2 bases, with 1 base of the junction left unmatched. Per the germline V gene, CDR1 is LNHDA and CDR2 is SQIVND (reference sequence). This CDR3 is built from 13 residues. The CDR3 sequence is CASSRGQNYGYTF. The CDR3 nucleotides read TGTGCCAGTAGTAGGGGACAGAACTATGGCTACACCTTC.

This rearrangement joins TRBV5-8 to TRBJ2-7, with 10 positions matching TRBD1. CDR1 is SGHTS and CDR2 is YDEGEE in the germline V gene. The V and J ends lost 4 bases and 3 bases, in that order; junction bases with no gene match: 10. The CDR3 has 16 amino acids. The CDR3 DNA sequence: TGTGCCAGCAGCCCACCCGCGGGACAGGGGATCTACGAGCAGTACTTC. Its translation: CASSPPAGQGIYEQYF.

The chain links TRBV5-1 to TRBJ2-7, with 7 bases aligning to TRBD1. V gave up 3 bases and J gave up 7 bases; unmatched junction bases: 4. CDR3 size: 12 residues. The germline V gene encodes CDR1 SGHRS and CDR2 YFSETQ. CDR3 sequence: CASSYRGEEQYF. CDR3 bases: TGCGCCAGCAGCTACAGGGGTGAGGAGCAGTACTTC.

J is TRBJ1-3 and V is TRBV9; TRBD1 agrees at 8 bases. Germline CDR1 and CDR2: SGDLS and YYNGEE. This CDR3 region has 15 residues. V lost 2 bases, J lost 4 bases, and 5 bases stayed unmatched. The CDR3 region is CASSVTGVMGNTIYF. The CDR3 DNA is TGTGCCAGCAGCGTGACAGGGGTTATGGGAAACACCATATATTTT.

This sequence joins TRBV5-1 and TRBJ1-2, with a tentative D call TRBD1 (6 bases). The germline gives CDR1 SGHRS, CDR2 YFSETQ. V lost 0 bases and J lost 1, with 13 bases in between. The CDR3 covers 16 residues. CDR3 amino acids: CASSLGSGENNYGYTF. The CDR3 DNA sequence: TGCGCCAGCAGCTTGGGGTCAGGGGAGAATAACTATGGCTACACCTTC. Full variable domain (remainder filled in from reference TRBV5-1 and TRBJ1-2): KAGVTQTPRYLIKTRGQQVTLSCSPISGHRSVSWYQQTPGQGLQFLFEYFSETQRNKGNFPGRFSGRQFSNSRSEMNVSTLELGDSALYLCASSLGSGENNYGYTFGSGTRLTVV.

V gene TRBV9 combines with J gene TRBJ1-4, with TRBD1 identical over 7 bases. The CDR3 has 15 amino acids. Trimming took 0 bases from V and 6 from J; bases not matched to a gene: 5. CDR1 and CDR2 from the germline V gene are SGDLS and YYNGEE. The DNA of the CDR3 is TGTGCCAGCAGCGTAGGCGGCAGGGGGTATGAAAAACTGTTTTTT. This encodes CASSVGGRGYEKLFF.

CDR3 coding DNA: TGTGCCAGTAGTATAGGGGTAGAGGGGGCTAGGAATGAGCAGTTCTTC. As protein: CASSIGVEGARNEQFF. V and J are TRBV19 and TRBJ2-1, with TRBD1 matching 7 bases. J lost 7 bases, V lost 1 base, and 10 bases had no gene match. The CDR3 spans 16 residues. From germline, CDR1 is LNHDA and CDR2 SQIVND (reference sequence).

Of note for this clone: The CDR3 ends on some other residue instead of the conserved phenylalanine or tryptophan, so this is likely a read error. No DNA is shown, since the ends of the CDR3 on it are uncertain; the CDR3 is the one TCRdb lists. The CDR3 reads CASSQTSSGSGVL. The chain carries TRBV5-5 and TRBJ1-2. The CDR3 extends over 13 residues, inclusive of both ends. Germline CDR1 reads SGHKS; CDR2 reads YYEKEE (reference sequence).